Detailed here is one TCR beta chain. Profiled with immunoSEQ multiplex PCR; TCRdb holds only in-frame clones, not every one. Among 410,000 or so clones listed, around 89% were seen once. The sample is drawn from a study of blood T cell repertoires in COVID-19. Study-wide context: COVID-19 samples from acute and convalescent phases originated in the United States, Italy and Spain. PBMCs, B-cell-depleted T cells, or T cells provided the cDNA or gDNA that made up the material.

Germline loops: CDR1 MDHEN, CDR2 SYDVKM. CDR3 length: 17 amino acids. With 6 bases clipped from V and 4 bases from J, the junction kept 15 bases outside the gene matches. The chain uses TRBV28 and TRBJ1-1, with 9 bases that match TRBD1. The sequence was obtained from a woman aged 40 to 49 with COVID-19, enrolled during active disease. Sequenced material: peripheral blood. The CDR3, as DNA: TGTGCCAGCAGCCCGCCCGGGACAGGGCGGTTAGTCACTGAAGCTTTCTTT. It specifies CASSPPGTGRLVTEAFF.